The rows below give T cell receptor beta chains drawn from one sample of a study of shared clonotypes between healthy human individuals. Sequencing was performed with immunoSEQ multiplex PCR; in TCRdb, only in-frame clones are kept and a portion is missing. In the table there are about 590,000 clones, roughly 95% of which are singletons. What was sequenced was naive CD8+ T cells sorted from blood. Receptors were obtained from a young woman in good health. The CDR3 runs from the conserved cysteine through the conserved F or W. The D gene is left open where the match is weak. Size is omitted from some rows. Given values are once, few, many or a class for expanded clones.

d_gene: TRBD2; abundance: .; j_gene: TRBJ2-1; v_gene: TRBV28; CDR3nt: TGTGCCAGCAGTTTATTCTTGGCTAGCGGGAGGGCCGGAAATGAGCAGTTCTTC; CDR3aa: CASSLFLASGRAGNEQFF
d_gene: TRBD1; abundance: once; j_gene: TRBJ1-2; v_gene: TRBV5-1; CDR3nt: TGCGCCAGCAGCATTGGACAGGGCATCATCTATGGCTACACCTTC; CDR3aa: CASSIGQGIIYGYTF
d_gene: .; abundance: .; j_gene: TRBJ1-5; v_gene: TRBV15; CDR3nt: TGTGCCACCAGCAGAGAATTTCCAGGTGACCGGGACCCCAATCAGCCCCAGCATTTT; CDR3aa: CATSREFPGDRDPNQPQHF
d_gene: .; abundance: .; j_gene: TRBJ1-2; v_gene: TRBV20-1; CDR3nt: TGCAGTGGCGAAGGGGGGGATGGCTACACCTTC; CDR3aa: CSGEGGDGYTF
d_gene: .; abundance: .; j_gene: TRBJ2-7; v_gene: TRBV7-9; CDR3nt: TGTGCCAGCAGCTCGGACGGTGAGCAGTACTTC; CDR3aa: CASSSDGEQYF
d_gene: .; abundance: .; j_gene: TRBJ2-5; v_gene: TRBV6-1; CDR3nt: TGTGCCAGCAGTGAATTTGGGTCTCTTGGTCAAGAGACCCAGTACTTC; CDR3aa: CASSEFGSLGQETQYF
d_gene: .; abundance: .; j_gene: TRBJ2-1; v_gene: TRBV7-9; CDR3nt: TGTGCCAGCACGGGTAGCGAGGTCTACAATGAGCAGTTCTTC; CDR3aa: CASTGSEVYNEQFF
d_gene: .; abundance: .; j_gene: TRBJ1-5; v_gene: TRBV19; CDR3nt: TGTGCCAGTAGTGCCCGACAGGCCCAGCATTTT; CDR3aa: CASSARQAQHF
d_gene: .; abundance: .; j_gene: TRBJ1-5; v_gene: TRBV5-1; CDR3nt: TGCGCCAGCAGCTTGGTCCCTTATAGCAATCAGCCCCAGCATTTT; CDR3aa: CASSLVPYSNQPQHF
d_gene: .; abundance: .; j_gene: TRBJ2-7; v_gene: TRBV5-6; CDR3nt: TGTGCCAGCAGCTTGGGCGTGGGGGTTGAGCAGTACTTC; CDR3aa: CASSLGVGVEQYF
d_gene: .; abundance: .; j_gene: TRBJ2-1; v_gene: TRBV9; CDR3nt: TGTGCCAGCAGCGTACGGACGTCCTACAATGAGCAGTTCTTC; CDR3aa: CASSVRTSYNEQFF
d_gene: .; abundance: .; j_gene: TRBJ2-3; v_gene: TRBV7-2; CDR3nt: TGTGCCAGCAGCTTAGCGGGACTCACAGATACGCAGTATTTT; CDR3aa: CASSLAGLTDTQYF
d_gene: .; abundance: .; j_gene: TRBJ2-1; v_gene: TRBV6-5; CDR3nt: TGTGCCAGCAGTTATGGAGAGGGAGCCGTCTACAATGAGCAGTTCTTC; CDR3aa: CASSYGEGAVYNEQFF
d_gene: TRBD2; abundance: .; j_gene: TRBJ2-7; v_gene: TRBV19; CDR3nt: TGTGCCAGTAGTGGTTTAACTAGCGGGAGTTACGAGCAGTACTTC; CDR3aa: CASSGLTSGSYEQYF
d_gene: .; abundance: .; j_gene: TRBJ2-2; v_gene: TRBV30; CDR3nt: TGTGCCTGGAGTATGAACACCGGGGAGCTGTTTTTT; CDR3aa: CAWSMNTGELFF
d_gene: .; abundance: .; j_gene: TRBJ2-7; v_gene: TRBV6-5; CDR3nt: TGTGCCAGCAGTTACTCCTGGCCCTACGAGCAGTACTTC; CDR3aa: CASSYSWPYEQYF
d_gene: TRBD2; abundance: .; j_gene: TRBJ2-7; v_gene: TRBV27; CDR3nt: TGTGCCAGCACCCTCGGGAGGGAGCAGTACTTC; CDR3aa: CASTLGREQYF
d_gene: .; abundance: once; j_gene: TRBJ2-3; v_gene: TRBV5-8; CDR3nt: TGTGCCAGCAGCATGTACACAGATACGCAGTATTTT; CDR3aa: CASSMYTDTQYF
d_gene: .; abundance: .; j_gene: TRBJ2-7; v_gene: TRBV6-5; CDR3nt: TGTGCCAGCAGTTCGGGAGTCCCCTACGAGCAGTACTTC; CDR3aa: CASSSGVPYEQYF
d_gene: .; abundance: .; j_gene: TRBJ2-3; v_gene: TRBV28; CDR3nt: TGTGCCAGCAGATTTATCCGGGAGCGGCAGACAGATACGCAGTATTTT; CDR3aa: CASRFIRERQTDTQYF
d_gene: .; abundance: .; j_gene: TRBJ2-7; v_gene: TRBV2; CDR3nt: TGTGCCAGCAGATTAAGTGGCGCGCAGATCTACGAGCAGTACTTC; CDR3aa: CASRLSGAQIYEQYF
d_gene: .; abundance: once; j_gene: TRBJ2-1; v_gene: TRBV7-9; CDR3nt: TGTGCCAGCACGGATGGACCCTCCTACAATGAGCAGTTCTTC; CDR3aa: CASTDGPSYNEQFF
d_gene: .; abundance: .; j_gene: TRBJ2-2; v_gene: TRBV27; CDR3nt: TGTGCCAGCAGGGGGCCATGGGCCGGGGAGCTGTTTTTT; CDR3aa: CASRGPWAGELFF
d_gene: .; abundance: .; j_gene: TRBJ2-7; v_gene: TRBV27; CDR3nt: TGTGCCAGCAGTTTGAGAGGCCCTTCCGAGCAGTACTTC; CDR3aa: CASSLRGPSEQYF
d_gene: .; abundance: .; j_gene: TRBJ2-5; v_gene: TRBV6-9; CDR3nt: TGTGCCAGCAGTTATTCGCTGGGAGAGCAGTACTTC; CDR3aa: CASSYSLGEQYF
d_gene: .; abundance: .; j_gene: TRBJ2-7; v_gene: TRBV19; CDR3nt: TGTGCCAGTAGCTGGGGGGGGGCCCCGGAATACGAGCAGTACTTC; CDR3aa: CASSWGGAPEYEQYF
d_gene: TRBD1; abundance: .; j_gene: TRBJ1-5; v_gene: TRBV19; CDR3nt: TGTGCCAGTAGTGTCCGGGACAGAAATCAGCCCCAGCATTTT; CDR3aa: CASSVRDRNQPQHF
d_gene: .; abundance: .; j_gene: TRBJ1-1; v_gene: TRBV13; CDR3nt: TGTGCCAGCAGCCCGGACCGGGACGTTAGGACTGAAGCTTTCTTT; CDR3aa: CASSPDRDVRTEAFF
d_gene: TRBD2; abundance: .; j_gene: TRBJ2-5; v_gene: TRBV7-6; CDR3nt: TGTGCCAGCAGCCAGGGGCCAGCGGGAGAGGTTGAGACCCAGTACTTC; CDR3aa: CASSQGPAGEVETQYF
d_gene: TRBD2; abundance: .; j_gene: TRBJ2-3; v_gene: TRBV7-9; CDR3nt: TGTGCCAGTCACACTAGCGGGAGTTTAGGAGATACGCAGTATTTT; CDR3aa: CASHTSGSLGDTQYF
d_gene: TRBD1; abundance: .; j_gene: TRBJ1-1; v_gene: TRBV5-6; CDR3nt: TGTGCCAGCACCACCAGGGGGGACACTGAAGCTTTCTTT; CDR3aa: CASTTRGDTEAFF
d_gene: .; abundance: .; j_gene: TRBJ2-1; v_gene: TRBV7-6; CDR3nt: TGTGCCAGCAGCTTAGTATATCGGGGGCCGGAGCAGTTCTTC; CDR3aa: CASSLVYRGPEQFF
d_gene: .; abundance: .; j_gene: TRBJ2-1; v_gene: TRBV11-3; CDR3nt: TGTGCCAGCAGCCTAGAGACTTACAATGAGCAGTTCTTC; CDR3aa: CASSLETYNEQFF
d_gene: TRBD1; abundance: once; j_gene: TRBJ1-2; v_gene: TRBV28; CDR3nt: TGTGCCAGCGCCTGGTTGGTCGGCAGGGGGAACTATGGCTACACCTTC; CDR3aa: CASAWLVGRGNYGYTF
d_gene: .; abundance: .; j_gene: TRBJ2-3; v_gene: TRBV5-6; CDR3nt: TGTGCCAGCAGCTTGGCCCTTGGCCACTGGGGGGGCACAGATACGCAGTATTTT; CDR3aa: CASSLALGHWGGTDTQYF
d_gene: .; abundance: .; j_gene: TRBJ2-2; v_gene: TRBV14; CDR3nt: TGTGCCAGCAGCCCTACCTCCGGCGGGGAGCTGTTTTTT; CDR3aa: CASSPTSGGELFF
d_gene: .; abundance: .; j_gene: TRBJ2-2; v_gene: TRBV28; CDR3nt: TGTGCCAGCAGCTTGGGCCCGCTATTCACCGGGGAGCTGTTTTTT; CDR3aa: CASSLGPLFTGELFF
d_gene: TRBD2; abundance: .; j_gene: TRBJ2-2; v_gene: TRBV19; CDR3nt: TGTGCCAGTAGCACCCCGGATTGGACTAGCGGGAAGGTAGCAAACACCGGGGAGCTGTTTTTT; CDR3aa: CASSTPDWTSGKVANTGELFF
d_gene: TRBD2; abundance: .; j_gene: TRBJ2-3; v_gene: TRBV5-4; CDR3nt: TGTGCCAGCACCCCCTGGGAGGGCCAAACAGATACGCAGTATTTT; CDR3aa: CASTPWEGQTDTQYF
d_gene: .; abundance: .; j_gene: TRBJ2-3; v_gene: TRBV14; CDR3nt: TGTGCCAGCAGCCACGACAGGGGAGGGATGACCTTTCCAGATACGCAGTATTTT; CDR3aa: CASSHDRGGMTFPDTQYF
d_gene: TRBD2; abundance: .; j_gene: TRBJ2-7; v_gene: TRBV28; CDR3nt: TGTGCCAGCAGCTTACTCGCGGGACTAGCGGGAGCCTACGAGCAGTACTTC; CDR3aa: CASSLLAGLAGAYEQYF
d_gene: TRBD1; abundance: .; j_gene: TRBJ1-2; v_gene: TRBV5-1; CDR3nt: TGCGCCAGCAGCTCAGACCGAAAAGGACAGGTGGGAAACTATGGCTACACCTTC; CDR3aa: CASSSDRKGQVGNYGYTF
d_gene: .; abundance: .; j_gene: TRBJ2-7; v_gene: TRBV5-4; CDR3nt: TGTGCCAGCAGCTTCCGAGGGTCAACCTACGAGCAGTACTTC; CDR3aa: CASSFRGSTYEQYF
d_gene: TRBD1; abundance: .; j_gene: TRBJ2-7; v_gene: TRBV19; CDR3nt: TGTGCCAGTAGTGCGGGGTACGGGACAGGGTCGGACGAGCAGTACTTC; CDR3aa: CASSAGYGTGSDEQYF
d_gene: .; abundance: .; j_gene: TRBJ2-5; v_gene: TRBV12-5; CDR3nt: TGTGCTAGTGGTTGGGGCGAGACCCAGTACTTC; CDR3aa: CASGWGETQYF
d_gene: TRBD2; abundance: .; j_gene: TRBJ2-5; v_gene: TRBV7-9; CDR3nt: TGTGCCAGCAGGGGTTCGGGACTAGCGGGTCAAGAGACCCAGTACTTC; CDR3aa: CASRGSGLAGQETQYF
d_gene: .; abundance: .; j_gene: TRBJ1-5; v_gene: TRBV11-2; CDR3nt: TGTGCCAGCAGCTTGTCTGGGGTTGGTAATCAGCCCCAGCATTTT; CDR3aa: CASSLSGVGNQPQHF
d_gene: .; abundance: .; j_gene: TRBJ2-7; v_gene: TRBV27; CDR3nt: TGTGCCAGCAGTTTATCGGGACTCCACTACGAGCAGTACTTC; CDR3aa: CASSLSGLHYEQYF
d_gene: .; abundance: .; j_gene: TRBJ2-7; v_gene: TRBV27; CDR3nt: TGTGCCAGCGGCGGACACGAGTCCCTTAGCTACGAGCAGTACTTC; CDR3aa: CASGGHESLSYEQYF
d_gene: .; abundance: .; j_gene: TRBJ2-7; v_gene: TRBV27; CDR3nt: TGTGCCAGCAGTTCAATCCGCAGGGCCGAGCAGTACTTC; CDR3aa: CASSSIRRAEQYF
d_gene: TRBD2; abundance: once; j_gene: TRBJ2-1; v_gene: TRBV19; CDR3nt: TGTGCCAGTAGTATGGTAGCGGGAGAATACAATGAGCAGTTCTTC; CDR3aa: CASSMVAGEYNEQFF
d_gene: .; abundance: .; j_gene: TRBJ2-7; v_gene: TRBV28; CDR3nt: TGTGCCAGCATCCTTTATAGGGGGGGCACCATCCACGAGCAGTACTTC; CDR3aa: CASILYRGGTIHEQYF